The rows below give T cell receptor beta chains drawn from one sample of a study of response to subunit inactivated influenza vaccine. TCRdb ran MiXCR on the RT-PCR reads and lists one entry per CDR3 protein. The repertoire has about 650,000 distinct CDR3 sequences, 14% of them found once; the top ten carry 7.6%. Source: PBMCs from blood, taken less than 15 days before vaccination. These receptors originate from a man between 50 and 59 years old who received an inactivated influenza vaccine. The conserved cysteine and the conserved F or W are not part of the CDR3 here.

TRBV20-1,SARSPTIDYEQY
TRBV5-1,ASSADSLNTGELF
TRBV6-1,ASSEARRGNYEQY
TRBV28,ASITKWVRDRGLETQY
TRBV4-2,ASSQAGTGRSPLH
TRBV12-3/TRBV12-4,ASSFAHEQY
TRBV5-1,ASSLQGQGIHEQF
TRBV12-3/TRBV12-4,ASNRQGYNEQF
TRBV5-1,ASSPGDGISADTQY
TRBV27,ASSRAGTEPYEQY
TRBV4-2,ASSPDRGWGEKLF
TRBV4-3,ASSQDIVGQGTYEQY
TRBV6-1,ASSEAWGASYNEQF
TRBV20-1,SVGLAGGDI
TRBV28,ASIVPRRF
TRBV20-1,SATVDEQY
TRBV9,ASSVGVSQDTQY
TRBV4-2,ASSQDWREYDTGELF
TRBV28,ASSPRTSGYTDTQY
TRBV18,ASSPELVPNTDTQY
TRBV4-2,ASSPDGDMGAKNIQY
TRBV15,ATSRVSGRSNQPQH
TRBV11-2,ASSLPGTRSYEQY
TRBV3-1,ASSQEIGPRLAGPLRNEQF
TRBV2,ASSGRGPGTDTQY
TRBV20-1,SGGEDEKLF
TRBV24-1,ATSARPPGTGNSPLH
TRBV11-1,ASNSPLPGLAEGGDTQY
TRBV12-3/TRBV12-4,ASSLLQGINNEQF
TRBV4-2,ASSPSSAGLSTDTQY
TRBV7-2,ASSRQGARFYNEQF
TRBV5-1,ASRSSGAIYNEQF
TRBV7-6,ASSLRLVLSGTDTQY
TRBV28,ASSLGRAYEQY
TRBV4-1,ASSQDGRGESPLH
TRBV7-2,ASSYDSFLNSPLH
TRBV10-3,AQVRGAGTGELF
TRBV29-1,SVEEGGANGYT
TRBV4-3,ASSPAGDGQETQY